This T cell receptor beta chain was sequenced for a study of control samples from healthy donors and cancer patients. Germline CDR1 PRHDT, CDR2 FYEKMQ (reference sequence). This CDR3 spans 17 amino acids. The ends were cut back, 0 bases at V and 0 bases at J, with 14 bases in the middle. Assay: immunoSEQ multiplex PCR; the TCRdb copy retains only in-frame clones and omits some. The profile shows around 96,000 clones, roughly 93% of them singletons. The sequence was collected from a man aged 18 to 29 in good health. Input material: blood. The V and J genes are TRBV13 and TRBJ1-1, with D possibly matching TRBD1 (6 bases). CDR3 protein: CASSLGQGGMLNTEAFF. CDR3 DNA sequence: TGTGCCAGCAGCTTAGGACAGGGAGGGATGTTGAACACTGAAGCTTTCTTT.